These 24 T cell receptor beta chains were all obtained from the same sample, sequenced in a study of PD-1 blockade in classical Hodgkin lymphoma. The patients all showed relapse after autologous stem cell transplantation, while their brentuximab vedotin exposure varied. The assay was immunoSEQ multiplex PCR, and TCRdb's table has in-frame clones only and misses some. This table has about 98,000 clones, around nine tenths appearing once. The source was peripheral blood mononuclear cells (PBMCs), collected at baseline. The receptors were sampled from a human donor with classical Hodgkin lymphoma.

This clone has only a few counts. V usage is TRBV2 and J usage is TRBJ2-2, with a possible D match to TRBD1 (6 bases). V was pared by 9 bases and J by 4 bases, with 9 bases between. CDR1 and CDR2 from the germline V gene are SNHLY and FYNNEI. This CDR3 spans 12 amino acids. CDR3 amino acids: CARQGATGELFF. The CDR3 nucleotides are TGTGCCAGACAGGGAGCCACCGGGGAGCTGTTTTTT. The entire variable domain, with the rest obtained from reference TRBV2 and TRBJ2-2, is as follows: EPEVTQTPSHQVTQMGQEVILRCVPISNHLYFYWYRQILGQKVEFLVSFYNNEISEKSEIFDDQFSVERPDGSNFTLKIRSTKLEDSAMYFCARQGATGELFFGEGSRLTVL.

The J gene is TRBJ2-2, the V gene TRBV29-1, with D maybe TRBD2 (5 bases). Germline CDR1 and CDR2: SQVTM and ANQGSEA. The CDR3 is made up of 13 amino acids. V shed 7 bases and J shed 1 base, with 10 bases lying between them. The CDR3 loop reads CSAVGENTGELFF. The CDR3 nucleotides read TGCAGCGCTGTCGGGGAGAACACCGGGGAGCTGTTTTTT.

The chain is built from TRBV27 and TRBJ2-1; 11 positions match TRBD2. The germline CDR1 and CDR2 sequences are MNHEY and SMNVEV (reference sequence). This CDR3 has 18 amino acids. Trimming took 5 bases from V and 3 from J; bases not matched to a gene: 12. This CDR3 reads CASSPPRLAGHIYNEQFF. CDR3 in DNA: TGTGCCAGCAGTCCACCCCGACTAGCGGGACATATCTACAATGAGCAGTTCTTC.

This chain connects TRBV5-1 to TRBJ1-5; D possibly corresponds to TRBD1 (5 bases). V was clipped by 0 bases and J by 1 base, with 8 bases between them. Per the germline V gene, CDR1 is SGHRS and CDR2 is YFSETQ. CDR3 length: 15 residues. The DNA of the CDR3 is TGCGCCAGCAGCTTGGATCGGGGGAGCAATCAGCCCCAGCATTTT. Its translation: CASSLDRGSNQPQHF.

This clone was observed a few times. J is TRBJ2-7 and V is TRBV19, with TRBD2 as a possible D gene (6 bases). Germline assignment: CDR1 LNHDA and CDR2 SQIVND (reference sequence). The germline V and J ends were trimmed by 6 bases and 0 bases, with 18 bases remaining between them. The CDR3 is 16 residues long. CDR3 protein: CASRRDDSGSSYEQYF. The CDR3 coding sequence is TGTGCCAGTAGGCGAGACGACAGCGGGTCCTCCTACGAGCAGTACTTC.

The chain joins TRBV28 to TRBJ1-2; D remains unclear. The length of the CDR3 is 11 residues. From germline, CDR1 is MDHEN and CDR2 SYDVKM. V lost 7 bases and J lost 1, with 4 bases in between. The CDR3 DNA follows: TGTGCCAGCAAAGATAACTATGGCTACACCTTC. Its protein product is CASKDNYGYTF.

The rearrangement links TRBV9 to TRBJ2-3; 7 bases line up with TRBD2. V dropped 1 base and J dropped 2; count of bases not matched to a gene: 4. The CDR3 runs 15 residues. Germline V gene sequence: CDR1 SGDLS, CDR2 YYNGEE. The CDR3 reads CASSVRDYYTDTQYF. The CDR3 DNA sequence: TGTGCCAGCAGCGTAAGGGACTATTACACAGATACGCAGTATTTT.

This clone showed up just a few times. The chain uses TRBV25-1 and TRBJ2-3; 7 bases are shared with TRBD2. Germline CDR1 MGHDK, CDR2 SYGVNS. This CDR3 contains 16 residues. Unmatched junction bases numbered 16, after V lost 6 bases and J lost 7 bases. The CDR3 DNA sequence: TGTGCCAGCAGCCCCCATAGGGGAGGGCAGAAGAATACGCAGTATTTT. The encoded protein is CASSPHRGGQKNTQYF.

The sample holds a few counts of this clone. V and J are TRBV27 and TRBJ2-1; 13 bases are a match to TRBD2. This CDR3 is 19 amino acids long. Germline V gives CDR1 MNHEY, CDR2 SMNVEV (reference sequence). V dropped 7 bases and J dropped 4; count of bases not matched to a gene: 16. DNA for the CDR3: TGTGCCAGCAAACAACACGGACTAGCGGGAGCCACCCCTTACAATGAGCAGTTCTTC. Encoded protein: CASKQHGLAGATPYNEQFF.

The chain carries TRBV5-8 and TRBJ2-3, with a tentative D call TRBD2 (7 bases). The V gene lost 4 bases and the J gene lost 4 bases, with 25 bases spanning the gap. Germline loops: CDR1 SGHTS, CDR2 YDEGEE. CDR3 size: 18 residues. CDR3 DNA sequence: TGTGCCAGCAGCCACCTTAGCGGAGGGGGAGGGCCGGCAGATACGCAGTATTTT. This translates into CASSHLSGGGGPADTQYF.

As concerns this clone: The sample carries other DNA sequences with the same CDR3. V and J are TRBV5-1 and TRBJ2-5; D not certain. The V end was cut by 4 bases, the J end by 2 bases, with 3 bases between. This CDR3 spans 11 amino acids. CDR1 and CDR2 from the germline V gene are SGHRS and YFSETQ. The CDR3 region is CASSVQETQYF. The CDR3 DNA reads as TGCGCCAGCAGCGTTCAAGAGACCCAGTACTTC. Based on the CDR3 plus reference TRBV5-1 and TRBJ2-5, the full variable domain is KAGVTQTPRYLIKTRGQQVTLSCSPISGHRSVSWYQQTPGQGLQFLFEYFSETQRNKGNFPGRFSGRQFSNSRSEMNVSTLELGDSALYLCASSVQETQYFGPGTRLLVL.

The rearrangement links TRBV5-4 to TRBJ2-7; D unclear. CDR3 length equals 13 residues. With 1 base removed from V and 4 bases from J, the gap between germline ends came to 9 bases. Germline V gives CDR1 SGHNT, CDR2 YYREEE (reference sequence). The CDR3 DNA reads TGTGCCAGCAGCTTGTCGAACATATACGAGCAGTACTTC. Its protein is CASSLSNIYEQYF.

The chain recombines TRBV28 with TRBJ1-2; D is unresolved. The CDR3 contains 13 residues. Trimming took off 5 bases at V and 1 base at J, with 8 bases between the two ends. Germline CDR1 MDHEN, CDR2 SYDVKM. In nucleotides, the CDR3 is TGTGCCAGCAGTCCCCCCGGTAACTATGGCTACACCTTC. It codes for CASSPPGNYGYTF.

V usage is TRBV4-1 and J usage is TRBJ2-3, with 8 bases matching TRBD1. CDR1 and CDR2 from the germline V gene are MGHRA and YSYEKL. V shed 4 bases, J shed 2 bases, and the junction held 8 bases outside the gene matches. CDR3 length: 16 amino acids. The CDR3 spells CASSPHPDRDTDTQYF. As DNA, the CDR3 is TGCGCCAGCAGCCCCCACCCGGACAGGGACACAGATACGCAGTATTTT.

V and J are TRBV9 and TRBJ2-7, with D perhaps TRBD2 (6 bases). V dropped 2 bases and J dropped 3 bases, with 15 bases sitting between them. The CDR3 extends over 15 amino acids. CDR1 is SGDLS, CDR2 YYNGEE, per germline. This CDR3 is CASSVNTGGIYEQYF. Here the CDR3 DNA reads TGTGCCAGCAGCGTTAACACCGGAGGGATCTACGAGCAGTACTTC.

CDR3 in amino acids: CASNPGQGPYGYTF. DNA for the CDR3: TGCGCCAGCAATCCGGGACAGGGGCCCTATGGCTACACCTTC. V usage is TRBV10-2 and J usage is TRBJ1-2, with 10 bases lining up with TRBD1. The CDR3 spans 14 residues. The V segment lost 7 bases and the J segment 4 bases; nucleotides outside the gene matches: 6. Germline assignment: CDR1 WSHSY and CDR2 SAAADI.

V and J are TRBV28 and TRBJ1-2; the D is unclear. Trimming left V 9 bases short and J 0 bases short, with 8 bases between. The CDR3 sequence is 12 residues long. The germline V gene has CDR1 MDHEN and CDR2 SYDVKM. This CDR3 reads CASEDANYGYTF. CDR3 DNA: TGTGCCAGTGAAGATGCTAACTATGGCTACACCTTC.

V usage is TRBV27 and J usage is TRBJ2-2; 10 bases are shared with TRBD1. Germline V lookup: CDR1 MNHEY, CDR2 SMNVEV (reference sequence). The ends lost 5 bases at V and 3 bases at J; junction bases unmatched: 9. The CDR3 covers 17 residues. CDR3 amino acids: CASSNHGDRGYTGELFF. DNA for the CDR3: TGTGCCAGCAGTAATCACGGGGACAGGGGCTACACCGGGGAGCTGTTTTTT.

The V and J genes are TRBV2 and TRBJ2-7; D unclear. Per germline, CDR1 SNHLY and CDR2 FYNNEI. This CDR3 has 12 residues. Trimming cost V 6 bases and J 3 bases, with 9 bases left between them. The CDR3 loop reads CASRGRNYEQYF. The DNA of the CDR3 is TGTGCCAGCAGGGGCAGAAACTACGAGCAGTACTTC.

V is TRBV30 and J is TRBJ2-1; 10 nucleotides align to TRBD1. Trimming at V came to 7 bases and at J to 6 bases, leaving 9 bases not matched to a gene. There are 14 residues in the CDR3. Germline V CDR1 and CDR2: GTSNPN, SVGIG (reference sequence). The chain's CDR3 is CASTGTGEGNEQFF. The CDR3 DNA follows: TGTGCCTCCACCGGGACAGGGGAGGGCAATGAGCAGTTCTTC.

The chain carries TRBV7-2 and TRBJ1-2; a possible D gene is TRBD1 (5 bases). The CDR3 contains 11 residues. Germline-derived CDR1 and CDR2 are SGHTA and FQGNSA. V was clipped by 6 bases and J by 8 bases, with 10 bases between them. The CDR3 region has the DNA TGTGCCAGCAGTGGGGGAAGGGGCTACACCTTC. It is translated as CASSGGRGYTF.

The chain is built from TRBV6-1 and TRBJ2-7, with 9 bases identical to TRBD2. With V trimmed by 2 bases and J by 3 bases, 14 bases remained unmatched. Germline CDR1 reads MNHNS; CDR2 reads SASEGT. This CDR3 has 18 amino acids. CDR3 protein: CASSESTVVAGANYEQYF. CDR3 nucleotide sequence: TGTGCCAGCAGTGAATCCACGGTCGTAGCGGGAGCGAACTACGAGCAGTACTTC.

The J gene is TRBJ2-7, the V gene TRBV5-1; TRBD1 aligns across 9 bases. The CDR3 consists of 16 residues. J gave up 6 bases and V 2 bases, and 12 bases lay outside the gene matches. CDR1 is SGHRS, CDR2 YFSETQ, per germline. The CDR3 region has the DNA TGCGCCAGCAGCTTAGGCTATCCGGGACAGGGATTCGAGCAGTACTTC. Translating it yields CASSLGYPGQGFEQYF. The whole variable domain, remainder taken from reference TRBV5-1 and TRBJ2-7, is KAGVTQTPRYLIKTRGQQVTLSCSPISGHRSVSWYQQTPGQGLQFLFEYFSETQRNKGNFPGRFSGRQFSNSRSEMNVSTLELGDSALYLCASSLGYPGQGFEQYFGPGTRLTVT.

This rearrangement joins TRBV9 to TRBJ2-3; TRBD2 matches 12 bases. The CDR3 is 18 residues long. Germline-derived CDR1 and CDR2 are SGDLS and YYNGEE. The V segment lost 4 bases and the J segment 5 bases; nucleotides outside the gene matches: 14. The CDR3 coding sequence is TGTGCCAGCAGCTTAGAAAGGACTAGCGGGGCCAGGGGAGATACGCAGTATTTT. As protein: CASSLERTSGARGDTQYF.